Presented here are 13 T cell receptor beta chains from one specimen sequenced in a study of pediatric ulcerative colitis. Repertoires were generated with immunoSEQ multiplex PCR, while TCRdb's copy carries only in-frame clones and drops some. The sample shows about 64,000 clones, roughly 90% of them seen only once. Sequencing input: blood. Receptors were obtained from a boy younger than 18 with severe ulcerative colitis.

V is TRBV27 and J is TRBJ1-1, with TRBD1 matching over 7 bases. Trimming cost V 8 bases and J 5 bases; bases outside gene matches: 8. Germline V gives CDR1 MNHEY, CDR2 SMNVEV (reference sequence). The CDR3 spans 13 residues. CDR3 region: CASSPTQGTEAFF. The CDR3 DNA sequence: TGTGCCAGCTCTCCCACACAGGGGACTGAAGCTTTCTTT.

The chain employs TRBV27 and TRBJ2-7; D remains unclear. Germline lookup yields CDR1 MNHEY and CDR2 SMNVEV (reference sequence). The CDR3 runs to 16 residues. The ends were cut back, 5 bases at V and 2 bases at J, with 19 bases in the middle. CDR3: CASSTPVGLLTYEQYF. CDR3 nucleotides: TGTGCCAGCAGTACCCCTGTAGGCCTACTTACCTACGAGCAGTACTTC.

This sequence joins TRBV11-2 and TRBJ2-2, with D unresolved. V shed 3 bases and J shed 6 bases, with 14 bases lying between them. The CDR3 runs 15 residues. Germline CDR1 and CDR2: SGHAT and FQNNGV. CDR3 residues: CASSFPRAYPGELFF. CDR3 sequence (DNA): TGTGCCAGCAGCTTCCCAAGGGCATACCCCGGGGAGCTGTTTTTT. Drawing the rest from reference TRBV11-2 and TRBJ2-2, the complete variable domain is EAGVAQSPRYKIIEKRQSVAFWCNPISGHATLYWYQQILGQGPKLLIQFQNNGVVDDSQLPKDRFSAERLKGVDSTLKIQPAKLEDSAVYLCASSFPRAYPGELFFGEGSRLTVL.

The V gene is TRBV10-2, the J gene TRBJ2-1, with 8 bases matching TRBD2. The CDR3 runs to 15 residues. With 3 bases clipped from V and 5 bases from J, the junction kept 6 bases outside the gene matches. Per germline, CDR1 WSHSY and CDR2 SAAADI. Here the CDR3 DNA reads TGCGCCAGCAGTGATTTTAGCGGGGCCCACAATGAGCAGTTCTTC. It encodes CASSDFSGAHNEQFF.

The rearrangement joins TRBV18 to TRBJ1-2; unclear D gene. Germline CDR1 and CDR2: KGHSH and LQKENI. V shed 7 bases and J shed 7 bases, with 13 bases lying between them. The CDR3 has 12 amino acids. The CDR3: CASFFAKGGYTF. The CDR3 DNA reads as TGTGCCAGCTTCTTCGCAAAAGGTGGCTACACCTTC.

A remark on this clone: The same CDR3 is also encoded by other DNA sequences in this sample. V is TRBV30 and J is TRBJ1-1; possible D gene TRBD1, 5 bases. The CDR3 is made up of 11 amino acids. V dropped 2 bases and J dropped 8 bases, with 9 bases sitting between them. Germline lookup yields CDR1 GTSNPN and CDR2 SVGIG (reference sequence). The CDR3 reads CAWSWEGEAFF. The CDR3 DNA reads TGTGCCTGGAGTTGGGAGGGGGAAGCTTTCTTT.

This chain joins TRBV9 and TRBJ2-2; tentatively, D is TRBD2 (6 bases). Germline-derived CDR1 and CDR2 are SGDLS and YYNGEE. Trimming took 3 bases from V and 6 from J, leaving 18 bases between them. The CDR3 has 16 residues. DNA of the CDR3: TGTGCCAGCAGCGGGACGGGACGGGAGAGCGCCGGGGAGCTGTTTTTT. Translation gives CASSGTGRESAGELFF.

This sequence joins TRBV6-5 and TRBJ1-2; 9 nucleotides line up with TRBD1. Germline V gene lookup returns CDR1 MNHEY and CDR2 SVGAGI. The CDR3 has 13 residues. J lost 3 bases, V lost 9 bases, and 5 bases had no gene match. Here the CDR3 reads CASSRQGDYGYTF. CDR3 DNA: TGTGCCAGTAGTAGACAGGGGGACTATGGCTACACCTTC.

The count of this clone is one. The CDR3 DNA follows: TGTGCCAGCAGGGGGACTAGCGGACGGGATAGGGATGAGCAGTTCTTC. Translation: CASRGTSGRDRDEQFF. The rearrangement joins TRBV4-2 to TRBJ2-1; TRBD2 matches 11 bases. The V gene end was trimmed by 6 bases and the J gene end by 8 bases; junction bases not matched to a gene: 12. Germline lookup yields CDR1 LGHNA and CDR2 YNFKEQ. There are 16 residues in the CDR3.

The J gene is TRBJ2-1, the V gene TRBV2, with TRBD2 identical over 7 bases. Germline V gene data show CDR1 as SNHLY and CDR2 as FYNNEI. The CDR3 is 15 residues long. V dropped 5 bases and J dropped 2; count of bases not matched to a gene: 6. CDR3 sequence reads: CASSSYAGAYNEQFF. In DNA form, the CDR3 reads TGTGCCAGCAGTAGCTATGCGGGGGCCTACAATGAGCAGTTCTTC.

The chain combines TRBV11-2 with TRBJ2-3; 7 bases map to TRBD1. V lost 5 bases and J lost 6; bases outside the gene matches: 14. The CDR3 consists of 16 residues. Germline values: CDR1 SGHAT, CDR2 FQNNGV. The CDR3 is CASSPGTASLVDTQYF. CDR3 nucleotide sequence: TGTGCCAGCAGCCCCGGGACAGCCAGTTTAGTTGATACGCAGTATTTT.

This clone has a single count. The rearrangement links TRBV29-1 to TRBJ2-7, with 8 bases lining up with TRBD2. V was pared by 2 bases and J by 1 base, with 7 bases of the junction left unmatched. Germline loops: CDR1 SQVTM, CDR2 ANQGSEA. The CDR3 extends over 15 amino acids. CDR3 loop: CSVELAGRRSYEQYF. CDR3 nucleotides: TGCAGCGTTGAATTAGCGGGAAGAAGGTCCTACGAGCAGTACTTC.

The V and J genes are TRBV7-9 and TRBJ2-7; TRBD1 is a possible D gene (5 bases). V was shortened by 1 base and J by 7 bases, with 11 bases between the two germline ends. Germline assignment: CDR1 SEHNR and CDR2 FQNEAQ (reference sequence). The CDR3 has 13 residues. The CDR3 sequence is CASSLGDSLEQYF. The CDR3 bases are TGTGCCAGCAGCTTAGGCGACAGTTTGGAGCAGTACTTC. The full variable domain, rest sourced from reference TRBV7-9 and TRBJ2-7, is DTGVSQNPRHKITKRGQNVTFRCDPISEHNRLYWYRQTLGQGPEFLTYFQNEAQLEKSRLLSDRFSAERPKGSFSTLEIQRTEQGDSAMYLCASSLGDSLEQYFGPGTRLTVT.